This T cell receptor (beta chain) was captured by sequencing in a study of control samples from healthy donors and cancer patients (dated by TCRdb to 2019 to 2021). About this clone itself: Its antigen target is currently unknown. It has no much larger one-base neighbor in the sample; base qualities were not kept.

The library relied on the immunoSEQ multiplex PCR assay. Here the immuneACCESS table is served through TCRdb, limited to in-frame sequences with V and J called. Missing clones are a known gap in these copies; in checked studies unresolved V genes cover under half, and the rest lacks a known reason. Within this sample are some 160,000 clones, with roughly 90% of them counted one time only. Of the sample, about 0.64% is held by the ten largest clones. The specimen was blood. This TCR was sampled from a woman between 25 and 40 years old in good health.

The CDR3 protein: CASSRHKADRPYSNQPQHF. At the DNA level, the sequence is TGTGCCAGCAGCCGTCATAAAGCTGACAGGCCTTATAGCAATCAGCCCCAGCATTTT. Recombination linked TRBV6-2 or TRBV6-3 to TRBJ1-5; the best D guess is TRBD1, with 6 bases matching. Including cysteine and phenylalanine, the CDR3 has 19 amino acids. The DNA shown is the 57-base CDR3, in frame from base 1. Cut back by 6 bases and 0 bases, the V and J ends lie 24 bases apart. From the germline V gene, CDR1 is MNHEY and CDR2 is SVGEGT.